In its sample, the clone carrying this T cell receptor (beta chain) was seen once. No antigen is known for it. This entry belongs to a study of T cell responses to AZD1222 COVID-19 vaccine. Study-wide results and caveats: No day 14 peak samples; only post-peak repertoires were characterized. Baseline antibody screening turned up just a handful of seropositive AZD1222 recipients. Females made up more of the donors, who were largely white British, and clonal diversity may have come out too low. Close to half of spike-specific TCRs reportedly recognize unmutated variant regions.

This CDR3 spans 16 amino acids. Germline V lookup: CDR1 SGDLS, CDR2 YYNGEE. With 0 bases clipped from V and 3 bases from J, the junction kept 6 bases outside the gene matches. The repertoire was sequenced with immunoSEQ multiplex PCR; TCRdb's copy has only in-frame clones and lacks some. The table records about 150,000 clones, less than 95% of them present only once. Sequences were derived from peripheral blood, sampled on day 0 of AZD1222 vaccination. This TCR came from an adult in good health. The chain carries TRBV9 and TRBJ2-7; TRBD2 matches 10 bases. CDR3 amino acids: CASSVGRLAGDYEQYF. CDR3 sequence (DNA): TGTGCCAGCAGCGTAGGCCGTCTAGCGGGAGACTACGAGCAGTACTTC.